This T cell receptor beta chain is from a study of Tregs in tolerant kidney transplant recipients. Thawed PBMCs were FACS-sorted into unstimulated CD4+CD25+CD127- regulatory T cells, CD4+CD25- non-regulatory cells, CD4 and CD8 cells. Trimming left V 7 bases short and J 12 bases short, with 16 bases between. Germline V lookup: CDR1 SNHLY, CDR2 FYNNEI. This CDR3 is built from 12 residues. Using immunoSEQ multiplex PCR, the repertoire was profiled, and TCRdb retains in-frame clones only, with some absent. The sample records about 240,000 clones, roughly four fifths being singletons. The rearrangement links TRBV2 to TRBJ2-1; weak D call: TRBD2 (6 bases). The TCR was taken from a human donor in good health. Sequencing input: CD4+ T cells from blood. The chain's CDR3 is CASTGLGDLQFF. CDR3 coding DNA: TGTGCCAGCACCGGGCTGGGGGACTTGCAGTTCTTC.